The source of this T cell receptor beta chain is a study of technical replicates of blood from a handful of donors. Measured with immunoSEQ multiplex PCR; TCRdb has only the in-frame clones, and not every one. The table lists 70,000 to 90,000 clones, roughly nine tenths of them singletons. This clone was counted a single time. Trimming removed 3 bases from V and 7 bases from J, with 17 bases in between. Germline loops: CDR1 SGHDT, CDR2 YYEEEE. CDR3 size: 15 residues. Sample: T cells isolated from PBMCs. The rearrangement links TRBV5-6 to TRBJ2-1; D gene unclear. This TCR derives from a human donor in good health. CDR3 sequence: CASSYARSSVNEQFF. The CDR3 DNA is TGTGCCAGCAGCTACGCCCGTTCTTCGGTGAATGAGCAGTTCTTC. Supplemented by reference TRBV5-6 and TRBJ2-1, the full variable domain reads DAGVTQSPTHLIKTRGQQVTLRCSPKSGHDTVSWYQQALGQGPQFIFQYYEEEERQRGNFPDRFSGHQFPNYSSELNVNALLLGDSALYLCASSYARSSVNEQFFGPGTRLTVL.